This is a list of T cell receptor beta chains from one sample in a study of cytomegalovirus exposure and HLA in healthy donors. Sequencing used immunoSEQ multiplex PCR; TCRdb keeps in-frame clones, though not all of them. The repertoire consists of about 92,000 clones, with roughly 70% occurring once and the leading ten covering 2.5% to 3%. Sequenced sample: PBMCs. The receptors come from a man aged 45-65 years in good health and CMV-seronegative. The CDR3 runs from the conserved cysteine through the conserved F or W. Each record gives: V gene, J gene, D gene, clone size, CDR3 protein, CDR3 DNA. The D gene is left open where the match is weak. Rows may omit the clone size; those that give it use once, few, many or a size class.

>TRBV10-3|TRBJ2-2|NA|NA
CAISELQGNTGELFF
TGTGCCATCAGTGAGCTACAGGGAAACACCGGGGAGCTGTTTTTT
>TRBV9|TRBJ1-1|NA|NA
CASSSLGGFTEAFF
TGTGCCAGCAGCTCCCTCGGAGGGTTCACTGAAGCTTTCTTT
>TRBV19|TRBJ1-6|NA|NA
CASRGSSYNSPLHF
TGTGCCTCGCGGGGGAGCTCCTATAATTCACCCCTCCACTTT
>TRBV7-2|TRBJ1-1|NA|few
CASSPQYSEAFF
TGTGCCAGCAGCCCTCAATACTCTGAAGCTTTCTTT
>TRBV7-8|TRBJ1-1|NA|NA
CASSLARGNTEAFF
TGTGCCAGCAGCTTAGCGCGGGGGAACACTGAAGCTTTCTTT
>TRBV5-1|TRBJ2-1|NA|once
CASSLGEGEGLNEQFF
TGCGCCAGCAGCCTTGGCGAGGGGGAGGGCCTTAATGAGCAGTTCTTC
>TRBV5-1|TRBJ1-1|NA|NA
CASSLFGGGTEAFF
TGCGCCAGCAGCTTGTTTGGGGGAGGGACTGAAGCTTTCTTT
>TRBV6-6|TRBJ2-2|NA|once
CASSYLTNTGELFF
TGTGCCAGCAGTTACCTTACGAACACCGGGGAGCTGTTTTTT
>TRBV5-1|TRBJ2-1|NA|NA
CASSPGGRGYTEFF
TGCGCCAGCAGCCCCGGGGGTCGGGGTTACACGGAGTTCTTC
>TRBV6-5|TRBJ1-5|TRBD1|NA
CASSNYRGSQPQHF
TGTGCCAGCAGTAATTACAGGGGCAGCCAGCCCCAGCATTTT
>TRBV5-1|TRBJ1-1|NA|once
CASSLGSRADTEAFF
TGCGCCAGCAGCTTGGGCAGCAGGGCGGACACTGAAGCTTTCTTT
>TRBV27|TRBJ1-4|NA|once
CASSLSQQAREKLFF
TGTGCCAGCAGTTTATCGCAACAAGCCAGGGAAAAACTGTTTTTT
>TRBV7-8|TRBJ1-5|NA|NA
CASSLQINQPQHF
TGTGCCAGCAGCTTGCAGATCAATCAGCCCCAGCATTTT
>TRBV4-3|TRBJ1-4|NA|NA
CASSQEGMTAQFF
TGCGCCAGCAGCCAAGAAGGGATGACAGCGCAGTTTTTT
>TRBV5-5|TRBJ2-5|TRBD2|few
CASSFRGEETQYF
TGTGCCAGCAGCTTTCGGGGGGAAGAGACCCAGTACTTC
>TRBV2|TRBJ2-5|TRBD1|few
CASRPTGGETQYF
TGTGCCAGCAGGCCGACAGGGGGAGAGACCCAGTACTTC
>TRBV28|TRBJ1-1|NA|few
CASMGEDYTEAFF
TGTGCCAGCATGGGGGAGGATTACACTGAAGCTTTCTTT
>TRBV6-5|TRBJ2-1|NA|NA
CASSPDGSSYNEQFF
TGTGCCAGCAGTCCGGACGGGAGCTCCTACAATGAGCAGTTCTTC
>TRBV29-1|TRBJ2-3|NA|NA
CSVAGSDTQYF
TGCAGCGTTGCAGGGTCAGATACGCAGTATTTT
>TRBV4-3|TRBJ1-1|NA|few
CASSERHGDTEAFF
TGCGCCAGCAGCGAACGACACGGGGACACTGAAGCTTTCTTT
>TRBV5-1|TRBJ1-5|NA|NA
CASSPDTPNQPQHF
TGCGCCAGCAGCCCTGACACTCCTAATCAGCCCCAGCATTTT
>TRBV7-7|TRBJ2-5|TRBD1|NA
CASSLGGGTSQETQYF
TGTGCTAGCAGCTTAGGGGGCGGCACTTCCCAAGAGACCCAGTACTTC
>TRBV9|TRBJ1-2|NA|NA
CASSPPRSQLKGYTF
TGTGCCAGCAGCCCGCCCAGGTCTCAATTGAAAGGCTACACCTTC
>TRBV6-4|TRBJ2-3|TRBD2|NA
CASSDSAGDPDTQYF
TGTGCCAGCAGTGACTCTGCGGGGGATCCAGATACGCAGTATTTT
>TRBV5-1|TRBJ2-5|TRBD1|NA
CASSVWGQLQETQYF
TGCGCCAGCAGCGTCTGGGGACAGCTCCAAGAGACCCAGTACTTC
>TRBV9|TRBJ2-7|NA|NA
CASSVGGTSTYEQYF
TGTGCCAGCAGCGTAGGAGGGACATCTACCTACGAGCAGTACTTC
>TRBV5-1|TRBJ2-7|NA|NA
CASSLDRPYEQYF
TGCGCCAGCAGCTTGGACAGACCCTACGAGCAGTACTTC
>TRBV5-4|TRBJ2-5|TRBD1|NA
CASSTGTGSQETQYF
TGTGCCAGCAGCACCGGGACAGGGAGTCAAGAGACCCAGTACTTC
>TRBV9|TRBJ2-2|TRBD1|many
CASSPQGTGLTGELFF
TGTGCCAGCAGCCCCCAGGGGACAGGACTCACCGGGGAGCTGTTTTTT
>TRBV30|TRBJ1-3|TRBD1|NA
CACHRGPGNTIYF
TGTGCCTGCCACAGGGGCCCTGGAAACACCATATATTTT
>TRBV4-1|TRBJ2-7|TRBD1|NA
CASSQPGQATYEQYF
TGCGCCAGCAGCCAACCGGGACAGGCGACCTACGAGCAGTACTTC
>TRBV2|TRBJ2-2|TRBD2|NA
CASSGSGRGTGELFF
TGTGCCAGCAGCGGAAGCGGGAGGGGCACCGGGGAGCTGTTTTTT
>TRBV5-1|TRBJ2-1|TRBD2|NA
CASSYGLAGDYNEQFF
TGCGCCAGCAGCTACGGACTAGCGGGGGACTACAATGAGCAGTTCTTC
>TRBV5-1|TRBJ1-1|NA|NA
CASSSLPVNTEAFF
TGCGCCAGCAGCTCGCTTCCAGTGAACACTGAAGCTTTCTTT
>TRBV7-9|TRBJ2-1|TRBD2|NA
CASSLSLAGSYNEQFF
TGTGCCAGCAGCTTATCGCTAGCGGGGAGCTACAATGAGCAGTTCTTC
>TRBV15|TRBJ1-6|TRBD1|NA
CATSRERQGNSPLHF
TGTGCCACCAGCAGAGAGCGACAGGGTAATTCACCCCTCCACTTT
>TRBV5-1|TRBJ1-5|TRBD1|NA
CASSLDRGDQPQHF
TGCGCCAGCAGCTTGGACAGGGGGGACCAGCCCCAGCATTTT
>TRBV27|TRBJ1-1|NA|NA
CASRRKQGMNTEAFF
TGTGCCAGCAGGCGTAAACAGGGAATGAACACTGAAGCTTTCTTT
>TRBV6-6|TRBJ2-1|TRBD1|NA
CASSYGQEYNEQFF
TGTGCCAGCAGTTACGGACAGGAGTACAATGAGCAGTTCTTC
>TRBV6-1|TRBJ2-5|NA|NA
CASSEGYRGETQYF
TGTGCCAGCAGCGAGGGCTATCGGGGAGAGACCCAGTACTTC
>TRBV27|TRBJ2-1|TRBD2|NA
CASSLFMPGLAGNEQFF
TGTGCCAGCAGTTTATTCATGCCGGGACTAGCGGGTAATGAGCAGTTCTTC
>TRBV27|TRBJ1-4|NA|NA
CASARAGNEKLFF
TGTGCCAGCGCCAGGGCCGGTAATGAAAAACTGTTTTTT
>TRBV28|TRBJ1-6|NA|NA
CASSRRGAGNSPLHF
TGTGCCAGCAGTCGCCGGGGGGCAGGTAATTCACCCCTCCACTTT
>TRBV7-9|TRBJ2-1|NA|few
CASSPGGARRYNEQFF
TGTGCCAGCAGCCCCGGGGGAGCCAGAAGATACAATGAGCAGTTCTTC
>TRBV4-3|TRBJ1-3|NA|NA
CASSGGLARSGNTIYF
TGCGCCAGCAGCGGTGGTTTGGCCCGCTCTGGAAACACCATATATTTT
>TRBV29-1|TRBJ1-2|TRBD1|few
CSVEGGTGNGYTF
TGCAGCGTTGAAGGAGGGACAGGGAATGGCTACACCTTC
>TRBV15|TRBJ2-3|NA|NA
CATSREGRWGTDTQYF
TGTGCCACCAGCAGAGAGGGGCGCTGGGGCACAGATACGCAGTATTTT